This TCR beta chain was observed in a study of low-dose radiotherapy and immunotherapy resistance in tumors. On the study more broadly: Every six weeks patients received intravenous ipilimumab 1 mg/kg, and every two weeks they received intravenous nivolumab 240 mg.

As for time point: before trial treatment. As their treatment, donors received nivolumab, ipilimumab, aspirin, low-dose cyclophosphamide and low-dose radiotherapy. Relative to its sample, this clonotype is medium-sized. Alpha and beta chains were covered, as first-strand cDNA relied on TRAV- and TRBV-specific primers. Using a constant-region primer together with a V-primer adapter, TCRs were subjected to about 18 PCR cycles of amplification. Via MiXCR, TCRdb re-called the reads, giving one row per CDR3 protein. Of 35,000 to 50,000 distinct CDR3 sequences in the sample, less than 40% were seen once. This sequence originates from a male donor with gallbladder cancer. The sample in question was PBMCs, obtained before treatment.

The DNA for the CDR3 is TGTGCCAGCAGTTCGGATACCGACAATGAGCAGTTCTTC. Its translation: CASSSDTDNEQFF. J is TRBJ2-1 and V is TRBV28; D ambiguous. CDR3 length: 13 amino acids. V lost 4 bases and J lost 5, with 9 bases in between. Looked up from germline, CDR1 is MDHEN and CDR2 is SYDVKM.